The TCR beta chain under discussion was sequenced for a study of T cells in Graves' hyperthyroidism and ophthalmopathy. TCR beta CDR3 regions were amplified from RNA transcripts. Researchers ran a first-round RT-PCR on the TCR CDR3 using the HTBI primer set. MiXCR was run by TCRdb on the multiplex PCR reads, yielding one entry per CDR3 protein. The top ten clones hold over 10% of a sample with approximately 410,000 distinct CDR3 sequences, about 15% of them seen once. V shed 2 bases and J shed 2 bases, with 6 bases lying between them. The germline CDR1 and CDR2 sequences are SGHTA and FQGTGA. The length of the CDR3 is 13 residues. This clonotype was picked up many times.

V usage is TRBV7-3 and J usage is TRBJ2-5; no clear D gene. The clonotype was recovered from a man aged 18-30 years with Graves' ophthalmopathy. The source material was blood. CDR3 protein: CASSLLAQETQYF. CDR3 sequence (DNA): TGTGCCAGCAGCTTATTAGCTCAAGAGACCCAGTACTTC.